The present T cell receptor (beta chain) was sequenced within a study of T cell changes during pregnancy in multiple sclerosis. Measured with immunoSEQ multiplex PCR; TCRdb has only the in-frame clones, and not every one. The profile shows 38,000 or so clones, around 87% of them singletons. This CDR3 is built from 13 residues. Germline CDR1 is KGHSH and CDR2 is LQKENI. Trimming pared 4 bases from V and 5 bases from J, leaving 11 bases between. Sequencing was performed on CD4+ T cells from peripheral blood mononuclear cells, taken in the second trimester of pregnancy. The sequence derives from a female donor with multiple sclerosis, enrolled in a pregnancy study. The chain combines TRBV18 with TRBJ2-5, with D perhaps matching TRBD2 (5 bases). CDR3 loop: CASSLGLEETQYF. CDR3 nucleotides: TGTGCCAGCTCACTCGGACTGGAGGAGACCCAGTACTTC.